Each of the 20 T cell receptor beta chains below was sequenced from the same sample in a study of cytomegalovirus exposure and HLA in healthy donors. The PCR employed 60 Vbeta primers together with 13 Jbeta primers. Sequenced by immunoSEQ multiplex PCR; TCRdb stores in-frame clones only, minus some. The sample has 90,000 to 150,000 clones, about 73% seen once; the top ten hold 3% to 4%. The sequencing input was PBMCs. All receptors derive from a woman in her twenties or thirties in good health and CMV-seropositive.

The chain combines TRBV9 with TRBJ2-7, with 10 bases matching TRBD2. Looked up from germline, CDR1 is SGDLS and CDR2 is YYNGEE. The CDR3 is 14 residues long. Trimming cost V 1 base and J 3 bases; bases outside gene matches: 1. The chain's CDR3 is CASSVSGGDYEQYF. The CDR3 region has the DNA TGTGCCAGCAGCGTAAGCGGGGGGGACTACGAGCAGTACTTC.

This clone was seen a few times. The rearrangement joins TRBV7-8 to TRBJ2-7; no clear D. Germline CDR1 reads SGHVS; CDR2 reads FQNEAQ. The V gene lost 5 bases and the J gene lost 5 bases, with 16 bases spanning the gap. The CDR3 is 14 amino acids. The CDR3 spells CASSRNIVSHEQYF. The CDR3 coding sequence is TGTGCCAGCAGCCGTAATATTGTGTCCCACGAGCAGTACTTC.

The genes are TRBV2 and TRBJ2-3; 12 bases map to TRBD2. Germline values: CDR1 SNHLY, CDR2 FYNNEI. V lost 6 bases and J lost 4; bases outside the gene matches: 8. The CDR3 is 16 residues long. CDR3: CASRRASGGAPDTQYF. DNA of the CDR3: TGTGCCAGCAGACGGGCTAGCGGGGGGGCGCCAGATACGCAGTATTTT.

The chain's CDR3 is CASESENTGELFF. CDR3 DNA sequence: TGCGCCAGCGAGAGCGAGAACACCGGGGAGCTGTTTTTT. V gene TRBV5-1 combines with J gene TRBJ2-2; D is ambiguous. The V and J ends lost 7 bases and 1 base respectively, with 8 bases between them. Germline-derived CDR1 and CDR2 are SGHRS and YFSETQ. This CDR3 comprises 13 residues. Full variable domain (outside the CDR3, taken from reference TRBV5-1 and TRBJ2-2): KAGVTQTPRYLIKTRGQQVTLSCSPISGHRSVSWYQQTPGQGLQFLFEYFSETQRNKGNFPGRFSGRQFSNSRSEMNVSTLELGDSALYLCASESENTGELFFGEGSRLTVL.

The chain has TRBV4-2 and TRBJ2-4; TRBD2 agrees at 11 bases. With 4 bases clipped from V and 6 bases from J, the junction kept 23 bases outside the gene matches. The CDR3 consists of 21 residues. The germline V gene encodes CDR1 LGHNA and CDR2 YNFKEQ. Written as DNA, the CDR3 is TGTGCCAGCAGCCTATATCACGACACCGGGACTAGCGGCCGAGGGACAAACATTCAGTACTTC. Its protein is CASSLYHDTGTSGRGTNIQYF.

The chain joins TRBV5-1 to TRBJ1-1; the D is unclear. CDR1 is SGHRS and CDR2 is YFSETQ in the germline V gene. V shed 0 bases and J shed 3 bases, with 15 bases lying between them. CDR3 length: 16 residues. The CDR3 nucleotides are TGCGCCAGCAGCTTGGGACAAGGCGCTTGGGACACTGAAGCTTTCTTT. This gives the protein CASSLGQGAWDTEAFF.

The chain combines TRBV10-3 with TRBJ2-5; D gene unclear. The CDR3 runs to 11 residues. Germline V gene data show CDR1 as ENHRY and CDR2 as SYGVKD. Trimming stripped 9 bases from V and 1 base from J, with 6 bases between. The CDR3 loop reads CAIMSQETQYF. CDR3 DNA: TGTGCCATAATGAGCCAAGAGACCCAGTACTTC.

The chain carries TRBV9 and TRBJ2-3; the D gene is possibly TRBD2 (6 bases). CDR3 size: 16 residues. CDR1 is SGDLS, CDR2 YYNGEE, per germline. V was clipped by 0 bases and J by 2 bases, with 13 bases between them. The CDR3 loop reads CASSVVDGGDTDTQYF. For the CDR3, the DNA is TGTGCCAGCAGCGTAGTGGACGGGGGAGACACAGATACGCAGTATTTT.

Ten or more counts support this clone. This rearrangement joins TRBV5-6 to TRBJ1-1; maybe TRBD1 (5 bases). This CDR3 is built from 18 residues. From germline, CDR1 is SGHDT and CDR2 YYEEEE. The ends were cut back, 6 bases at V and 0 bases at J, with 24 bases in the middle. CDR3 sequence: CASTNIPLSHRMNTEAFF. The CDR3 nucleotides are TGTGCCAGCACGAATATCCCCCTGAGCCACAGGATGAACACTGAAGCTTTCTTT.

The chain carries TRBV15 and TRBJ1-4; 7 bases fit TRBD1. The trim removed 6 bases at V and 7 bases at J, leaving 2 bases unmatched. CDR3 length: 12 amino acids. Germline V gene data show CDR1 as LNHNV and CDR2 as YYDKDF (reference sequence). Here the CDR3 reads CATRTGSEKLFF. The CDR3 DNA sequence: TGTGCCACCAGGACAGGGTCTGAAAAACTGTTTTTT.

Points on this clone: Other DNA sequences in this sample translate to the same CDR3. The chain employs TRBV30 and TRBJ2-7; 8 bases match TRBD1. CDR3 length equals 14 residues. The germline gives CDR1 GTSNPN, CDR2 SVGIG (reference sequence). V was clipped by 2 bases and J by 0 bases; unmatched bases: 3. CDR3 protein: CAWSTGGSSYEQYF. The CDR3 DNA is TGTGCCTGGAGTACAGGGGGGAGCTCCTACGAGCAGTACTTC.

This clone was recorded once. The identical CDR3 is also encoded by other nucleotide sequences in the sample. The gene calls are TRBV7-7 and TRBJ2-5; D possibly corresponds to TRBD1 (5 bases). Trimming took off 6 bases at V and 4 bases at J, with 12 bases between the two ends. The CDR3 length is 13 residues. Germline values: CDR1 SSHAT, CDR2 FNYEAQ (reference sequence). The chain's CDR3 is CASSLRVRETQYF. DNA for the CDR3: TGTGCCAGCAGTCTCAGGGTTCGAGAGACCCAGTACTTC.

The rearrangement joins TRBV2 to TRBJ2-3; 9 positions agree with TRBD2. Per germline, CDR1 SNHLY and CDR2 FYNNEI. The CDR3 is 13 amino acids. V lost 4 bases, J lost 5 bases, and 1 base stayed unmatched. CDR3 in amino acids: CASSGAGGDTQYF. CDR3 in DNA: TGTGCCAGCAGTGGAGCGGGGGGAGATACGCAGTATTTT. Combining the CDR3 with reference TRBV2 and TRBJ2-3 gives the whole variable domain EPEVTQTPSHQVTQMGQEVILRCVPISNHLYFYWYRQILGQKVEFLVSFYNNEISEKSEIFDDQFSVERPDGSNFTLKIRSTKLEDSAMYFCASSGAGGDTQYFGPGTRLTVL.

V gene TRBV19 combines with J gene TRBJ1-2; TRBD1 is a possible D gene (6 bases). The CDR3 spans 15 residues. The germline gives CDR1 LNHDA, CDR2 SQIVND (reference sequence). V lost 4 bases, J lost 4 bases, and 16 bases lay in between. CDR3 sequence (DNA): TGTGCCAGTAGTACCGGGACAAGATATGCCTATGGCTACACCTTC. The encoded protein is CASSTGTRYAYGYTF.

This clone was recorded a few times. The gene calls are TRBV7-9 and TRBJ2-5, with D perhaps TRBD1 (5 bases). This CDR3 is built from 15 residues. The V gene's germline CDR1 is SEHNR and CDR2 FQNEAQ (reference sequence). Trimming stripped 6 bases from V and 2 bases from J, with 16 bases between. CDR3 in amino acids: CASSSALTVQETQYF. The CDR3 region has the DNA TGTGCCAGCAGTTCAGCTTTGACAGTGCAAGAGACCCAGTACTTC.

The gene calls are TRBV5-1 and TRBJ1-6; D might be TRBD1 (6 bases). V lost 4 bases to trimming and J lost 0 bases, with 11 bases between them. Germline lookup yields CDR1 SGHRS and CDR2 YFSETQ. This CDR3 spans 16 amino acids. The CDR3 DNA is TGCGCCAGCAGCACCGGACAGAGCTCCTATAATTCACCCCTCCACTTT. Amino acids: CASSTGQSSYNSPLHF.

The chain recombines TRBV15 with TRBJ2-7, with 13 bases fitting TRBD2. CDR1 is LNHNV and CDR2 is YYDKDF in the germline V gene (reference sequence). J lost 6 bases, V lost 6 bases, and 5 bases had no gene match. This CDR3 is built from 14 residues. CDR3 protein: CATRMRTSGGEQYF. Here the CDR3 DNA reads TGTGCCACCAGAATGAGGACTAGCGGGGGCGAGCAGTACTTC.

As for this clone: Relative to the germline gene, one junction end is altered; a read error may explain this. The chain links TRBV5-1 to TRBJ2-7; 8 nucleotides align to TRBD2. CDR3 size: 12 residues. CDR1 and CDR2 (germline): SGHRS, YFSETQ. In DNA, the CDR3 is TGCGCCAGCAGTGTCGGGAGGGGGGAAGCGATCTTC. This translates into CASSVGRGEAIF.

In this sample, this clone turned up a few times. The genes are TRBV11-3 and TRBJ1-1; D unclear. Germline CDR1 is SGHNT and CDR2 is YENEEA. The CDR3 length is 12 residues. The V end was cut by 0 bases, the J end by 7 bases, with 6 bases between. The DNA for the CDR3 is TGTGCCAGCAGCTTAGATCTAGGTGAAGCTTTCTTT. Amino acids: CASSLDLGEAFF.

The chain recombines TRBV29-1 with TRBJ2-7; D may be TRBD2 (6 bases). CDR3 length equals 14 residues. The V end lost 2 bases, the J end lost 5 bases, and 16 bases lay between the germline ends. Germline V gives CDR1 SQVTM, CDR2 ANQGSEA. The CDR3 nucleotides are TGCAGCGTTGAAACGCGGGGCCCCCCCCACGAGCAGTACTTC. Its translation is CSVETRGPPHEQYF.